This TCR beta chain was obtained from a study of cytomegalovirus exposure and HLA in healthy donors. On this clone: As yet, its antigen is unknown.

Profiling relied on immunoSEQ multiplex PCR, and the TCRdb table lists in-frame clones only, not all of them. The sample carries about 330,000 clones, about 85% recorded once. Study-wide points: Some TCR beta chains (over 150 of them) were listed as cytomegalovirus-associated. As was reported, the classifier diagnosed cytomegalovirus status with high specificity and sensitivity. Specificity of a few CMV-associated chains for CMV antigens was verified in vitro.

The source of this sequence is a woman between 25 and 40 years old in good health and CMV-seropositive. The sequencing input was PBMCs.

Written as DNA, the CDR3 is TGCGCCAGCAGCTTACGGGTAGACACCGGGGAGCTGTTTTTT. Translated, it gives CASSLRVDTGELFF. This chain connects TRBV5-1 to TRBJ2-2; D is ambiguous. Germline V gene data show CDR1 as SGHRS and CDR2 as YFSETQ. The ends were cut back, 2 bases at V and 3 bases at J, with 8 bases in the middle. The CDR3 length is 14 residues.